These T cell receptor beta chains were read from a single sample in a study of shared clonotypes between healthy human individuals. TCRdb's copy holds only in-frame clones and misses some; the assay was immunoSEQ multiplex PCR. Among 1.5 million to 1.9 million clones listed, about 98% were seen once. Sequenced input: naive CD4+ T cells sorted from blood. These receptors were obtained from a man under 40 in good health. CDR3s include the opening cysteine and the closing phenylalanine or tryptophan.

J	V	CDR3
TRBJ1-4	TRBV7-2	CASSPGSPREKLFF
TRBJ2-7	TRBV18	CASSPLAGDYEQYF
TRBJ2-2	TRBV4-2	CASSQEGLAGVSGELFF
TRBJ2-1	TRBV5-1	CASSSGNYNEQFF
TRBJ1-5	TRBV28	CASSSSPNGQPQHF
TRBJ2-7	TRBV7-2	CASRGLSYEQYF
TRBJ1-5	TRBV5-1	CASSPSPGQGPDSNQPQHF
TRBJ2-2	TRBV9	CASSYARRRPGAGELFF
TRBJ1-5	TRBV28	CASSPRDYYSNQPQHF
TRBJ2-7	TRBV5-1	CASSPGQTAYEQYF
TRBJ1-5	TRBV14	CASSPLGTGGENQPQHF
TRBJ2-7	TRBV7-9	CASSPRDRVPYEQYF
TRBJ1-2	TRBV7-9	CASSLTRGQGASYTF
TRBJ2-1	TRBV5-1	CASSWDEGKSYNEQFF
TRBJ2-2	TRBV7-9	CASSLLGGGGTGELFF
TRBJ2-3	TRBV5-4	CASNRGEPSTDTQYF
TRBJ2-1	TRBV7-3	CASGPVGTRSHNEQFF
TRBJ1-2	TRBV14	CASSQGHYGYTF
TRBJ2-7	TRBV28	CASSPPQGNEQYF
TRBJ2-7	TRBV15	CATSISGTAYEQYF
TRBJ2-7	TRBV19	CASSVRGNYEQYF
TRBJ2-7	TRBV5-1	CASSSWTLSSYEQYF
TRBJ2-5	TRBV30	CAWSVLAGGRETQYF
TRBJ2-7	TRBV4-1	CASSRPGGSGDYEQYF
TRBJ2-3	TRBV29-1	CSASPGRTDTQYF
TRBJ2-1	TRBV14	CASSPGLAVYNEQFF
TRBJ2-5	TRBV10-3	CAISESGQQETQYF
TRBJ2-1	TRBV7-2	CASSPRGLAGGSYNEQFF
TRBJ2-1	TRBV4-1	CASSQDGGGLRTYNEQFF
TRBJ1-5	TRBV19	CASSIGVGPGNQPQHF